This T cell receptor (beta chain) was retrieved from a study of blood T cell repertoires in COVID-19. Across the whole study: Both acute and convalescent COVID-19 samples were obtained from the United States, Italy and Spain. Sample material is recorded as cDNA or gDNA derived from T cells, B-cell-depleted T cells, or PBMCs.

Seattle patient enrollment occurred during active infection, with longitudinal follow-up thereafter. As concerns this clone: In the same sample, other DNA sequences code for this CDR3.

V shed 5 bases and J 5 bases; nucleotides not matched to a gene: 5. CDR3 length: 14 amino acids. Germline-derived CDR1 and CDR2 are MNHEY and SVGAGI. In the original analysis: Amplification from reference gene primers served as the basis for estimated nucleated cell counts. Profiling relied on immunoSEQ multiplex PCR, and the TCRdb table lists in-frame clones only, not all of them. V and J calls and clone size are given by that table; D and trimming were obtained from the DNA. Of 98,000 or so clones in the sample, 89% were seen once. Material for sequencing was peripheral blood. The TCR comes from a man in his 60s with COVID-19, enrolled during active disease. J is TRBJ1-1 and V is TRBV6-5, with 10 nucleotides matching TRBD1. The CDR3 DNA sequence: TGTGCCAGCAGTCCGAGGGACAGGGGAACTGAAGCTTTCTTT. This translates into CASSPRDRGTEAFF.